This T cell receptor (beta chain) is from a study of human T cells and chemical hapten exposure. Study-wide background: Sensitization used 2% DPC on 2 cm by 2 cm upper inner arm skin.

The sample's time point: patch test 3, about 24 weeks after DPC sensitization. Specified treatment: therapeutic diphenylcyclopropenone sensitization with weekly scalp DPC. Total RNA extraction was carried out from unfractionated whole blood. Study results and caveats: Expanded TCRs showed more large CDR3 clusters than pre-sensitization or healthy control sets. Following DPC sensitization, TCRs present above 1 in 1000 frequency showed no change.

Per the germline V gene, CDR1 is DFQATT and CDR2 is SNEGSKA (reference sequence). V was cut by 6 bases and J by 3 bases, with 24 bases left in between. The length of the CDR3 is 16 residues. TCRdb passed the RACE reads through MiXCR, listing each CDR3 protein once. The sample lists about 64,000 distinct CDR3 sequences; approximately 11% were seen once. About this clonotype itself: Antigen unknown.

V and J are TRBV20-1 and TRBJ2-7, with D possibly matching TRBD2 (9 bases). This sequence originates from a woman aged 30 to 39 with alopecia areata. Some clones in this sample may be carry-over from other donors' samples. Here the sequenced sample was whole blood, taken in connection with sensitization to the hapten diphenylcyclopropenone (DPC). For the CDR3, the DNA is TGCAGTGCCAGGGGGCTAGCGGGGAGTGAAGTCTACGAGCAGTACTTC. Its protein product is CSARGLAGSEVYEQYF.